This note documents a single T cell receptor (beta chain) sequence. This clonotype was detected ten times or more. This clone's antigen is unknown. No much larger clonotype is one base removed from it; base qualities were not supplied. The germline V gene supplies CDR1 SNHLY and CDR2 FYNNEI. Taken from cysteine to phenylalanine, the CDR3 has 16 residues. Of all the DNA, just the CDR3 is kept, 48 bases in frame from base 1. Here V drops 4 bases and J drops 0 bases, and the junction holds 7 bases not matched to any gene. The TCR beta CDR3 regions were amplified from the RNA transcripts. The TCR CDR3 was subjected to a first round of RT-PCR using the HTBI primer set and the Qiagen OneStep RT-PCR kit. Libraries were constructed in a second round of multiplex PCR, after which size selection and purification were performed. Sequencing of the libraries was done on an Illumina HiSeq2000 using paired-end 100 bp reads. The authors processed their data as follows. SOAPnuke was used to process the raw data, throwing out any read that contained adapters or uncalled bases, had a mean Phred below 15, or lacked an exact constant-primer or identifier match. High-quality paired reads were merged with COPE v1.2.5, and unique nucleotide sequences were defined as clonotypes. MiTCR v1.1 was used to align clonotypes to the IMGT TRBV, TRBD and TRBJ reference segments. The analysis was restricted to V-J combinations with a frequency above 0.0001, which together covered just over 98% of the repertoires. The TCS score was defined as F50 (clonal expansion) divided by E x V (chaos), with BLOSUM62-based TCRdist calculated between CDR3 peptides within each V-J. Welch's t-statistics and random forest reduced 450 to 600 V-J features to 13, which were used in a naive Bayes classifier (R e1071). The public reads were run again by TCRdb, first through fastp at Q25 and then through MiXCR, and only productive beta chains were kept. Under each unique CDR3 protein, matching rows form one entry showing the most common genes and DNA. The V and J calls here are based on TCRdb, not the publication. This sample lists 350,000 or so distinct CDR3 sequences; around 23% were detected once. The ten most abundant clones make up around 45% of the sample.

This specimen comes from a study of T cells in Graves' hyperthyroidism and ophthalmopathy (dated by TCRdb to the late 2010s). Concerning the study at large: Peripheral blood was collected at initial diagnosis, before any treatment. Prospective prediction of ophthalmopathy was tested in an independent validation cohort of fewer than 20 hyperthyroidism patients and some 17 patients who later progressed to ophthalmopathy. Once sampling was done, hyperthyroidism patients were given methimazole at a starting dose of 30 mg daily, whereas ophthalmopathy patients were given high-dose intravenous methylprednisolone. The paper describes TCR Vbeta CDR3 sequencing of about 140 peripheral blood samples, made up of 43 ophthalmopathy patients, 70 to 75 hyperthyroidism patients and 17 progressor patients. To identify distinguishing TCR V-J signatures, a discovery cohort of around 98 patients was used, comprising 43 with Graves' ophthalmopathy and 57 with stable Graves' hyperthyroidism. In addition, the study compared T-cell repertoires in thyroid tissue and in blood from roughly six Graves' hyperthyroidism patients. The 95 to 100 discovery patients were divided at random into training and test sets in a 7:3 ratio. Study-wide findings and limitations: Most expanded thyroid clonotypes (frequency above 0.001) were also detected in blood, suggesting blood repertoires may reflect thyroid immune responses. Sample size was not statistically predetermined, and investigators were not blinded to group allocation. During validation, the model predicted progression to ophthalmopathy a median of approximately six months ahead of onset, with roughly 65% sensitivity and 72% to 80% specificity. A model built on a 13 V-J signature distinguished ophthalmopathy from stable hyperthyroidism, reaching over 85% sensitivity and about 81% specificity in cross-validation and 80%/75% in testing.

Stable Graves' hyperthyroidism was defined as the absence of progression to ophthalmopathy over 18 months of follow-up. Hyperthyroidism patients were newly diagnosed, had a disease duration of under 2 months, and were aged 18 to 65 years. Patients with uncontrolled infections, other autoimmune diseases, pregnancy or lactation were excluded. Diagnoses were established on the basis of clinical symptoms, serum thyroxine and TRAb, thyroid ultrasound, and orbital computed tomography. PBMCs were separated from under 11 ml of fresh peripheral blood using Ficoll-Paque density gradient centrifugation. Trizol reagent was used to extract total RNA, and RNA quality was then checked on an Agilent 2100 Bioanalyzer.

The specimen sequenced was blood. The chain was built from TRBV2 and TRBJ1-1; 8 junctional bases match TRBD1. The receptor comes from a woman in her forties or fifties with Graves' hyperthyroidism. The CDR3 is CASSALSGGLNTEAFF. At the DNA level, the sequence is TGTGCCAGCAGTGCCTTGTCAGGGGGCTTGAACACTGAAGCTTTCTTT.